The text below deals with one T cell receptor beta chain. Profiling relied on immunoSEQ multiplex PCR, and the TCRdb table lists in-frame clones only, not all of them. Of over 50,000 clones listed, around 87% are singletons. The sample is drawn from a study of technical replicates of blood from four donors. The sequenced material came from PBMCs. This TCR was recovered from a human donor in good health. Some clones in this sample may be carry-over from other donors' samples.

The CDR3 coding sequence is TGCGCCAGCAGCTTGGTGGGGACAGGGGATGGAAACACCATATATTTT. Its protein is CASSLVGTGDGNTIYF. This chain connects TRBV5-1 to TRBJ1-3, with 10 bases fitting TRBD1. CDR1 and CDR2 (germline): SGHRS, YFSETQ. This CDR3 comprises 16 residues. Trimming took 0 bases from V and 3 from J; bases not matched to a gene: 3.